Shown below are 28 T cell receptor beta chains from a single sample sequenced in a study of spatial heterogeneity in lung cancer. TCRdb re-called the 5' RACE reads with MiXCR, one entry per CDR3 protein. Of under 15,000 distinct CDR3 sequences listed, 5.6% are singletons. The study, taken as a whole, reports: Mutation counts in tumors were tracked by counts of expanded intratumoral alpha and beta TCRs.

Their antigens are not known. The time point was: sample taken at primary tumor resection. Specimen: lung tumor tissue, collected at surgery. The receptors derive from a female donor with early-stage non-small cell lung cancer.

In its sample, this clonotype was seen many times. Little can be read into the size of this beta chain, an off-target read in a library designed for alpha chains. The chain links TRBV7-2 to TRBJ2-7; 8 bases fit TRBD2. The length of the CDR3 is 19 residues. The trim removed 1 base at V and 5 bases at J, leaving 19 bases unmatched. Looked up from germline, CDR1 is SGHTA and CDR2 is FQGNSA. Here the CDR3 DNA reads TGTGCCAGCAGCTTAGACCCCCCCATAAGGCGGGGGGCTCGCCACGAGCAGTACTTC. This codes for CASSLDPPIRRGARHEQYF.

There are many counts of this clonotype. A library prepared for alpha chains yielded this beta chain as an off-target read; its size is of little meaning. The genes are TRBV7-9 and TRBJ2-7, with TRBD1 matching 7 bases. V dropped 5 bases and J dropped 0; count of bases not matched to a gene: 10. From germline, CDR1 is SEHNR and CDR2 FQNEAQ (reference sequence). The CDR3 loop spans 16 amino acids. Here the CDR3 reads CASSLGTALLSYEQYF. As DNA, the CDR3 is TGTGCCAGCAGCCTCGGGACAGCCCTACTCTCCTACGAGCAGTACTTC.

This clonotype was seen ten or more times. As an off-target read in a library built for alpha chains, this beta chain has a frequency of little significance. This chain connects TRBV12-3 or TRBV12-4 to TRBJ2-4, with a tentative D call TRBD1 (5 bases). V lost 5 bases to trimming and J lost 8 bases, with 13 bases between them. The CDR3 spans 13 residues. In DNA form, the CDR3 reads TGTGCCAGCAGTATCAGGGTCGCGGACATTCAGTACTTC. Translating it yields CASSIRVADIQYF.

This clonotype was detected ten times or more. The library was built for alpha chains, so this beta chain is an off-target read and its size means little. V usage is TRBV28 and J usage is TRBJ1-5; D may be TRBD1 (5 bases). CDR1 and CDR2 from the germline V gene are MDHEN and SYDVKM. V was shortened by 6 bases and J by 0 bases, with 18 bases between the two germline ends. The CDR3 contains 17 residues. CDR3 in amino acids: CASRPPPEGFSNQPQHF. Written as DNA, the CDR3 is TGTGCCAGCAGACCACCTCCTGAGGGGTTTAGCAATCAGCCCCAGCATTTT.

This clonotype has at least ten counts. Because this beta chain is a stray read in a library intended to capture alpha chains, its abundance should not be given much weight. This sequence joins TRBV5-1 and TRBJ2-5; D remains unclear. V shed 0 bases and J shed 10 bases, with 19 bases lying between them. In germline, CDR1 is SGHRS, CDR2 YFSETQ. This CDR3 region has 15 residues. CDR3 coding DNA: TGCGCCAGCAGCTTGGCGGATATCTCCAAGAGTGGCCAGTACTTC. Its translation is CASSLADISKSGQYF. The variable domain in full, completed from reference TRBV5-1 and TRBJ2-5, reads KAGVTQTPRYLIKTRGQQVTLSCSPISGHRSVSWYQQTPGQGLQFLFEYFSETQRNKGNFPGRFSGRQFSNSRSEMNVSTLELGDSALYLCASSLADISKSGQYFGPGTRLLVL.

As to this clonotype: Since the library was made to target alpha chains, this beta chain is a stray read and its abundance is not meaningful. This chain connects TRBV6-5 to TRBJ2-3, with a tentative D call TRBD2 (5 bases). Trimming pared 2 bases from V and 8 bases from J, leaving 17 bases between. This CDR3 comprises 15 residues. The V gene's germline CDR1 is MNHEY and CDR2 SVGAGI. In DNA form, the CDR3 reads TGTGCCAGCAGTTACCGTATCTGGTCCGAGGGTACGCAGTATTTT. This encodes CASSYRIWSEGTQYF.

This clonotype is medium-sized by share. Being off target in a library aimed at alpha chains, this beta chain has a size of little meaning. The V gene is TRBV5-1, the J gene TRBJ2-2; D ambiguous. The CDR3 is 12 amino acids. The V gene lost 4 bases and the J gene lost 3 bases, with 4 bases spanning the gap. The germline V gene has CDR1 SGHRS and CDR2 YFSETQ. CDR3 coding DNA: TGCGCCAGCAGCCCCTACACCGGGGAGCTGTTTTTT. Its translation: CASSPYTGELFF.

This clonotype was observed at least ten times. With the library built for alpha chains, this beta chain is off target and its frequency is not meaningful. The chain has TRBV7-9 and TRBJ2-5; D uncertain. Germline V CDR1 and CDR2: SEHNR, FQNEAQ (reference sequence). V dropped 4 bases and J dropped 1 base, with 10 bases sitting between them. This CDR3 is 14 amino acids long. CDR3 sequence: CASSSWSAQETQYF. CDR3 coding DNA: TGTGCCAGCAGCTCCTGGTCGGCCCAAGAGACCCAGTACTTC.

This clonotype has ten or more counts. This beta chain is a stray sequence in a library constructed for alpha chains; its clone size is not meaningful. The J gene is TRBJ1-1, the V gene TRBV4-1, with 10 bases matching TRBD1. From germline, CDR1 is MGHRA and CDR2 YSYEKL. J gave up 1 base and V 5 bases, and 10 bases lay outside the gene matches. This CDR3 has 17 amino acids. Written as DNA, the CDR3 is TGCGCCAGCAGCACCGTCCCGGGACAGGGGCGGAACACTGAAGCTTTCTTT. As protein: CASSTVPGQGRNTEAFF.

This clonotype occurred many times. Since the library was made to target alpha chains, this beta chain is a stray read and its abundance is not meaningful. This rearrangement joins TRBV7-9 to TRBJ1-2; TRBD1 might be the D (5 bases). Deletions cut 3 bases from V and 2 bases from J, with 10 bases between. The length of the CDR3 is 14 residues. Germline CDR1 reads SEHNR; CDR2 reads FQNEAQ (reference sequence). The CDR3 protein is CASSLPGPNYGYTF. The CDR3 bases are TGTGCCAGCAGCTTGCCGGGACCGAACTATGGCTACACCTTC.

This clonotype has at least ten counts. This beta chain slipped into a library made for alpha chains as a stray read, so its size is not meaningful. The V gene is TRBV15, the J gene TRBJ2-3; D gene ambiguous. This CDR3 is 15 amino acids long. Trimming took off 7 bases at V and 1 base at J, with 15 bases between the two ends. The germline gives CDR1 LNHNV, CDR2 YYDKDF (reference sequence). This CDR3 reads CATKHAGWGTDTQYF. The CDR3 coding sequence is TGTGCCACCAAGCACGCTGGATGGGGCACAGATACGCAGTATTTT.

The table lists this clonotype with many counts. Since the library was made to target alpha chains, this beta chain is a stray read and its abundance is not meaningful. The chain combines TRBV9 with TRBJ2-3, with a possible D match to TRBD2 (5 bases). The CDR3 totals 12 residues. Trimming cost V 7 bases and J 5 bases, with 11 bases left between them. Germline V CDR1 and CDR2: SGDLS, YYNGEE. The CDR3 loop is CASGPAGDTQYF. As DNA, the CDR3 is TGTGCCAGCGGGCCTGCGGGAGATACGCAGTATTTT.

This clonotype has at least ten counts. For a library built for alpha chains, this beta chain is a stray read; little rests on its size. The rearrangement joins TRBV3-1 to TRBJ2-3; 9 positions match TRBD2. J was trimmed by 7 bases and V by 4 bases; bases with no gene match: 6. Germline V CDR1 and CDR2: LGHDT, YNNKEL (reference sequence). The CDR3 runs to 14 residues. The CDR3 region has the DNA TGTGCCAGCAGCCTCGTGGGACTAGCACATACGCAGTATTTT. Protein product: CASSLVGLAHTQYF.

This clonotype appeared many times. A library made for alpha chains picked up this beta chain off target, so its size means little. V is TRBV10-3 and J is TRBJ2-3; 8 bases align to TRBD2. V lost 2 bases to trimming and J lost 7 bases; unmatched junction nucleotides: 14. Germline CDR1 and CDR2: ENHRY and SYGVKD. The CDR3 is 17 amino acids. The chain's CDR3 is CAISEGGLGTFAYTQYF. DNA for the CDR3: TGTGCCATCAGTGAGGGGGGACTAGGGACCTTCGCCTATACGCAGTATTTT.

This clonotype showed up many times. This beta chain slipped into a library made for alpha chains as a stray read, so its size is not meaningful. This rearrangement joins TRBV2 to TRBJ1-3; D gene unclear. This CDR3 contains 15 residues. The V end lost 1 base, the J end lost 0 bases, and 7 bases lay between the germline ends. Germline CDR1 and CDR2: SNHLY and FYNNEI. The chain's CDR3 is CASSEDGYSGNTIYF. Written as DNA, the CDR3 is TGTGCCAGCAGTGAAGACGGTTACTCTGGAAACACCATATATTTT.

This clonotype was observed many times. This beta chain is a stray read from a library made for alpha chains; its abundance is not meaningful. The chain employs TRBV4-1 and TRBJ1-2; D gene unclear. V lost 4 bases and J 7 bases, leaving 19 bases between the germline ends. The CDR3 is 15 residues long. The germline V gene has CDR1 MGHRA and CDR2 YSYEKL. CDR3 DNA: TGCGCCAGCAGCCCAGGTGGGGTACGGCCCCTTGGCTACACCTTC. This sequence encodes CASSPGGVRPLGYTF.

In its sample, this clonotype was seen many times. This beta chain slipped into a library made for alpha chains as a stray read, so its size is not meaningful. V usage is TRBV14 and J usage is TRBJ1-2; D may be TRBD1 (5 bases). The CDR3 is made up of 14 amino acids. In germline, CDR1 is SGHDN, CDR2 FVKESK. The V end lost 0 bases, the J end lost 2 bases, and 7 bases lay between the germline ends. CDR3 residues: CASSQDPGNYGYTF. CDR3 nucleotides: TGTGCCAGCAGCCAAGATCCAGGGAACTATGGCTACACCTTC.

This clonotype was recorded many times. This beta chain turned up in a library designed for alpha chains; as an off-target read, its abundance says little. This chain joins TRBV20-1 and TRBJ1-6, with D hard to call. V lost 8 bases, J lost 7 bases, and 15 bases lay in between. The CDR3 length is 13 residues. CDR1 and CDR2 (germline): DFQATT, SNEGSKA (reference sequence). The CDR3 bases are TGCAGTACGGGGAGAGATCTAAATTCACCCCTCCACTTT. This codes for CSTGRDLNSPLHF.

This clonotype is medium-sized (0.01 to 0.1%) by share. This beta chain is a stray read from a library made for alpha chains; its abundance is not meaningful. This sequence joins TRBV7-2 and TRBJ2-1; 7 bases match TRBD1. Trimming cost V 2 bases and J 8 bases; bases outside gene matches: 6. Germline CDR1 is SGHTA and CDR2 is FQGNSA. CDR3 length: 14 amino acids. The DNA for the CDR3 is TGTGCCAGCAGCTTAAACGAGGGGGCGCATGAGCAGTTCTTC. Its translation: CASSLNEGAHEQFF.

This clonotype was seen many times. Compared with germline, one end of the junction differs, possibly owing to a read error. This beta chain lies outside the target of a library built for alpha chains; its clone size means little. This chain connects TRBV4-1 to TRBJ1-6, with TRBD1 as a possible D gene (5 bases). There are 12 residues in the CDR3. Germline CDR1 reads MGHRA; CDR2 reads YSYEKL. The CDR3 region is CASSQGWGTLHF. CDR3 bases: TGCGCCAGCAGTCAAGGGTGGGGGACCCTCCACTTT.

This clonotype was recorded at least ten times. Within a library made for alpha chains, this beta chain is off target, and its count is uninformative. The chain couples TRBV6-2 or TRBV6-3 to TRBJ1-2; 9 nucleotides agree with TRBD1. The V gene's germline CDR1 is MNHEY and CDR2 SVGEGT. The CDR3 totals 18 residues. V shed 2 bases, J shed 0 bases, and the junction held 10 bases outside the gene matches. The CDR3 sequence: CASSYSGTGQLTNYGYTF. The CDR3 DNA reads TGTGCCAGCAGTTACAGCGGGACAGGGCAGTTGACTAACTATGGCTACACCTTC.

This clonotype was counted ten times or more. This beta chain was picked up by a library intended for alpha chains and is off target, so its count carries little meaning. The CDR3: CASSISGNQPQHF. DNA of the CDR3: TGTGCCAGTAGTATTTCTGGCAATCAGCCCCAGCATTTT. The genes are TRBV19 and TRBJ1-5, with no clear D. The CDR3 has 13 residues. The ends were cut back, 3 bases at V and 2 bases at J, with 5 bases in the middle. The V gene's germline CDR1 is LNHDA and CDR2 SQIVND (reference sequence).

To note about this clonotype: This beta chain was picked up by a library intended for alpha chains and is off target, so its count carries little meaning. The chain links TRBV19 to TRBJ2-6, with D perhaps matching TRBD1 (6 bases). Per the germline V gene, CDR1 is LNHDA and CDR2 is SQIVND (reference sequence). There are 15 residues in the CDR3. Trimming stripped 5 bases from V and 4 bases from J, with 12 bases between. CDR3 protein: CASSYQGQGANVLTF. The DNA of the CDR3 is TGTGCCAGTAGTTATCAGGGGCAAGGGGCCAACGTCCTGACTTTC.

This clonotype was detected many times. This beta chain came through as a stray read in a library set up for alpha chains, and its size says little. V usage is TRBV7-2 and J usage is TRBJ1-3; a weak D match, TRBD1 (6 bases). Trimming took 4 bases from V and 0 from J, leaving 10 bases between them. The CDR3 is 15 residues long. CDR1 and CDR2 (germline): SGHTA, FQGNSA. The CDR3 DNA follows: TGTGCCAGCAGCTCTTGGACAGCCTCTGGAAACACCATATATTTT. Amino acid sequence: CASSSWTASGNTIYF.

This clonotype was seen ten or more times. This beta chain slipped into a library made for alpha chains as a stray read, so its size is not meaningful. The rearrangement uses TRBV11-1 and TRBJ2-3; D unresolved. The CDR3 consists of 15 residues. Germline loops: CDR1 SGHAT, CDR2 FQDESV (reference sequence). Trimming removed 6 bases from V and 0 bases from J, with 13 bases in between. CDR3 protein: CASRPPSPSTDTQYF. DNA for the CDR3: TGTGCCAGCAGACCCCCCTCGCCTAGCACAGATACGCAGTATTTT.

Ten or more counts support this clonotype. With the library built for alpha chains, this beta chain is off target and its frequency is not meaningful. The chain couples TRBV28 to TRBJ1-2; TRBD1 is a possible D gene (5 bases). Germline CDR1 and CDR2: MDHEN and SYDVKM. V was trimmed by 3 bases and J by 4 bases, leaving 9 bases between them. This CDR3 spans 13 amino acids. The CDR3 DNA reads TGTGCCAGCAGTTTGTCGGGGACCTATGGCTACACCTTC. Protein: CASSLSGTYGYTF.

By sample fraction, this clonotype is medium-sized. The library was built for alpha chains, so this beta chain is an off-target read and its size means little. The chain couples TRBV12-3 or TRBV12-4 to TRBJ2-3; D unresolved. The V gene lost 4 bases and the J gene lost 3 bases, with 11 bases spanning the gap. The CDR3 length is 14 residues. CDR3 sequence reads: CASSSLRRTDTQYF. CDR3 nucleotides: TGTGCCAGCAGTTCCCTTCGAAGGACAGATACGCAGTATTTT.

This clonotype occurred many times. As an off-target read in a library built for alpha chains, this beta chain has a frequency of little significance. The CDR3 bases are TGCGCCAGCAGCTTGGGGGGGGCCGGTGCAACTAATGAAAAACTGTTTTTT. The encoded protein is CASSLGGAGATNEKLFF. The chain is built from TRBV5-1 and TRBJ1-4; the D gene is possibly TRBD1 (6 bases). V lost 0 bases, J lost 0 bases, and 12 bases lay in between. Germline loops: CDR1 SGHRS, CDR2 YFSETQ. The CDR3 runs to 17 residues.